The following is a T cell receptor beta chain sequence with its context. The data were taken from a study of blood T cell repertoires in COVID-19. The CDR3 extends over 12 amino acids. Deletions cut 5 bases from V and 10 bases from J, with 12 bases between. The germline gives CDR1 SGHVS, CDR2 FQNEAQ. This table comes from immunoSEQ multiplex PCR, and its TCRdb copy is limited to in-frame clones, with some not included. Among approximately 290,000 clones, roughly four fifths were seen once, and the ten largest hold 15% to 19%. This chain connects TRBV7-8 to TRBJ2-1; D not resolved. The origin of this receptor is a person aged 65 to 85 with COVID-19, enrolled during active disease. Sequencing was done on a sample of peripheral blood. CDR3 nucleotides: TGTGCCAGCAGCCCCCTATCGTACGAGCAGTTCTTC. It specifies CASSPLSYEQFF.